This T cell receptor (beta chain) was retrieved from a study of blood T cell repertoires in COVID-19. The CDR3 loop spans 15 amino acids. V was clipped by 3 bases and J by 3 bases; unmatched bases: 8. Germline V gives CDR1 LNHDA, CDR2 SQIVND (reference sequence). As originally analysed: The assay estimated nucleated cells by amplifying reference gene primers. Profiling relied on immunoSEQ multiplex PCR, and the TCRdb table lists in-frame clones only, not all of them. V and J calls and clone size are those listed in that table; D and trimming were worked out from the DNA. The sample has over 150,000 clones; around 85% are singletons.

Sequences were obtained from peripheral blood. The receptor comes from an elderly man with COVID-19, enrolled during active disease. This chain links TRBV19 with TRBJ2-7; 7 positions match TRBD2. CDR3 nucleotide sequence: TGTGCCAGTAGTATGCTAGTGACTAGCTACTACGAGCAGTACTTC. As protein: CASSMLVTSYYEQYF.